The present T cell receptor (beta chain) was sequenced within a study of blood T cell repertoires in COVID-19. Germline V gives CDR1 SGHTA, CDR2 FQGTGA. There are 13 residues in the CDR3. The V end was cut by 2 bases, the J end by 8 bases, with 12 bases between. The data were produced by immunoSEQ multiplex PCR, yet TCRdb's version contains in-frame clones alone and is incomplete. The sample records about 260,000 clones, around 87% being singletons. The source of this sequence is a woman in her forties or fifties who had recovered from COVID-19. This chain joins TRBV7-3 and TRBJ1-1; D is unclear. Material for sequencing was peripheral blood. The CDR3 here is CASSLSRVQEAFF. CDR3 bases: TGTGCCAGCAGCTTATCCCGGGTGCAGGAAGCTTTCTTT.